The 6 T cell receptor beta chains below all came from one sample that was sequenced in a study of breast tumors, draining lymph nodes, adjacent tissues. MiXCR, applied by TCRdb to the multiplex PCR reads, yields one record per CDR3 protein. The sample lists fewer than 80,000 distinct CDR3 sequences; less than 50% were seen once. The specimen was breast tumor tissue. Source of these receptors: a female donor with breast cancer. Some clones in this sample may be carry-over from other donors' samples.

This clonotype is large. V usage is TRBV20-1 and J usage is TRBJ1-2, with TRBD1 identical over 9 bases. Germline V gene data show CDR1 as DFQATT and CDR2 as SNEGSKA (reference sequence). The CDR3 extends over 14 amino acids. Germline trimming cut 1 base from V and 6 bases from J; bases unmatched to any gene: 6. CDR3 DNA sequence: TGCAGTGCTAGAGGGACAGGGGCCGGGAATGGCTACACCTTC. Translation gives CSARGTGAGNGYTF.

This clonotype has a count of ten or more. The rearrangement uses TRBV3-1 and TRBJ2-7; no definite D call. V was shortened by 3 bases and J by 6 bases, with 12 bases between the two germline ends. The CDR3 has 13 residues. Per germline, CDR1 LGHDT and CDR2 YNNKEL (reference sequence). The CDR3 sequence: CASSQSLFTEQYF. CDR3 bases: TGTGCCAGCAGCCAGTCATTGTTTACCGAGCAGTACTTC.

V gene TRBV4-3 combines with J gene TRBJ2-5; 8 bases agree with TRBD2. CDR1 is LGHNA and CDR2 is YSLEER in the germline V gene. The CDR3 consists of 16 residues. V dropped 4 bases and J dropped 4; count of bases not matched to a gene: 11. As DNA, the CDR3 is TGCGCCAGCAGCCCCGGAGGGGTAGCGGGGTTAGAGACCCAGTACTTC. It encodes CASSPGGVAGLETQYF.

The chain employs TRBV15 and TRBJ1-2; TRBD1 is a possible D gene (6 bases). This CDR3 spans 16 amino acids. V was clipped by 3 bases and J by 4 bases, with 18 bases between them. The germline CDR1 and CDR2 sequences are LNHNV and YYDKDF (reference sequence). Written as DNA, the CDR3 is TGTGCCACCAGCAGCTTAGGGGGTAGCGTGGCCTATGGCTACACCTTC. This codes for CATSSLGGSVAYGYTF.

The chain recombines TRBV24-1 with TRBJ2-3; 7 nucleotides match TRBD1. V shed 5 bases and J 4 bases; nucleotides not matched to a gene: 2. Germline lookup yields CDR1 KGHDR and CDR2 SFDVKD. The CDR3 runs to 13 residues. CDR3: CATSGTGADTQYF. CDR3 nucleotides: TGTGCCACCAGTGGCACAGGGGCAGATACGCAGTATTTT.

In its sample, this clonotype was seen many times. Germline is not matched at one junction end, which may reflect a read error. V usage is TRBV4-1 and J usage is TRBJ1-6; D uncertain. The CDR3 is 19 amino acids. The germline CDR1 and CDR2 sequences are MGHRA and YSYEKL. The CDR3 loop reads CASSHHWVWVSSYNSPPHF. The CDR3 DNA sequence: TGCGCCAGCAGCCACCACTGGGTGTGGGTGAGCTCCTATAATTCACCCCCCCACTTT.